What follows are 28 T cell receptor beta chains derived from one specimen sequenced in a study of spatial heterogeneity in lung cancer. The time point here: sample taken at primary tumor resection. The authors sequenced whole RNA from tumor, nontumor lung or frozen PBMC without sorting. TCRdb itself ran the 5' RACE reads through MiXCR, one entry per CDR3 protein. The data show approximately 39,000 distinct CDR3 sequences, roughly 5.2% seen once. The sample consisted of PBMCs, taken at surgery. These receptors originate from a male donor with early-stage non-small cell lung cancer.

In its sample, this clonotype was seen many times. V gene TRBV30 combines with J gene TRBJ2-3; D perhaps matches TRBD2 (7 bases). The CDR3 is 14 residues long. Trimming pared 0 bases from V and 2 bases from J, leaving 9 bases between. CDR1 GTSNPN and CDR2 SVGIG come from the germline V gene (reference sequence). CDR3: CAWSVGGLTDTQYF. CDR3 DNA: TGTGCCTGGAGTGTCGGGGGGCTCACAGATACGCAGTATTTT.

This clonotype was picked up many times. The chain employs TRBV12-5 and TRBJ2-2; D uncertain. V was pared by 7 bases and J by 1 base, with 13 bases between. Germline V gene data show CDR1 as LGHNT and CDR2 as FRNRAP. The CDR3 spans 15 residues. CDR3 protein: CASANGRLNTGELFF. The CDR3 region has the DNA TGTGCTAGTGCAAACGGGCGGCTGAACACCGGGGAGCTGTTTTTT.

The chain couples TRBV25-1 to TRBJ2-6; D is perhaps TRBD1 (6 bases). From germline, CDR1 is MGHDK and CDR2 SYGVNS. The CDR3 extends over 15 amino acids. V dropped 6 bases and J dropped 0 bases, with 9 bases sitting between them. CDR3 region: CASRQTGSGANVLTF. The CDR3 bases are TGTGCCAGCAGGCAGACAGGCTCTGGGGCCAACGTCCTGACTTTC. Based on the CDR3 plus reference TRBV25-1 and TRBJ2-6, the full variable domain is EADIYQTPRYLVIGTGKKITLECSQTMGHDKMYWYQQDPGMELHLIHYSYGVNSTEKGDLSSESTVSRIRTEHFPLTLESARPSHTSQYLCASRQTGSGANVLTFGAGSRLTVL.

This clonotype appeared many times. The chain uses TRBV5-1 and TRBJ2-3, with 7 bases fitting TRBD2. After removal of 1 base from V and 0 bases from J, the junction contained 8 bases not matched to a gene. There are 17 residues in the CDR3. CDR1 is SGHRS and CDR2 is YFSETQ in the germline V gene. In DNA form, the CDR3 reads TGCGCCAGCAGCTTGTCTTTGGCTAGCGGAAGCACAGATACGCAGTATTTT. Translation: CASSLSLASGSTDTQYF.

In its sample, this clonotype was seen many times. This chain links TRBV6-5 with TRBJ1-6; D unclear. The CDR3 sequence is 15 residues long. Germline CDR1 MNHEY, CDR2 SVGAGI. The V end lost 2 bases, the J end lost 9 bases, and 14 bases lay between the germline ends. CDR3 sequence (DNA): TGTGCCAGCAGTTACCAGGAGAACATCTTTTCACCCCTCCACTTT. Translating it yields CASSYQENIFSPLHF.

This clonotype was recorded at least ten times. The chain combines TRBV20-1 with TRBJ1-1; weak D call: TRBD1 (5 bases). V lost 3 bases to trimming and J lost 0 bases, with 11 bases between them. The germline gives CDR1 DFQATT, CDR2 SNEGSKA (reference sequence). The CDR3 length is 14 residues. CDR3 DNA: TGCAGTGCTAGGGTCGGGGGTATGAACACTGAAGCTTTCTTT. Translation gives CSARVGGMNTEAFF.

This clonotype was counted between two and nine times. The J gene is TRBJ2-3, the V gene TRBV7-3; 7 nucleotides line up with TRBD2. The germline CDR1 and CDR2 sequences are SGHTA and FQGTGA. The CDR3 sequence is 17 residues long. V was clipped by 6 bases and J by 3 bases; unmatched bases: 15. CDR3 region: CASSPAVGGLGTDTQYF. CDR3 nucleotide sequence: TGTGCCAGCAGTCCCGCCGTGGGGGGGTTGGGGACAGATACGCAGTATTTT. The full variable domain, in which reference TRBV7-3 and TRBJ2-3 provide the parts outside the CDR3, is GAGVSQTPSNKVTEKGKYVELRCDPISGHTALYWYRQSLGQGPEFLIYFQGTGAADDSGLPNDRFFAVRPEGSVSTLKIQRTERGDSAVYLCASSPAVGGLGTDTQYFGPGTRLTVL.

This clonotype has at least ten counts. The V gene is TRBV12-3 or TRBV12-4, the J gene TRBJ1-5, with TRBD1 matching over 8 bases. This CDR3 contains 16 residues. J was trimmed by 9 bases and V by 0 bases; bases with no gene match: 10. CDR3 sequence reads: CASSLAWTGRQRPQHF. CDR3 coding DNA: TGTGCCAGCAGTTTAGCCTGGACAGGGAGGCAGAGGCCCCAGCATTTT.

The chain links TRBV30 to TRBJ2-1; 9 bases match TRBD2. The CDR3 covers 14 residues. The ends lost 2 bases at V and 9 bases at J; junction bases unmatched: 8. The germline gives CDR1 GTSNPN, CDR2 SVGIG (reference sequence). For the CDR3, the DNA is TGTGCCTGGAGTTTCCGCGGGGGGGCCGGTGAGCAGTTCTTC. This sequence encodes CAWSFRGGAGEQFF.

The sample holds a few counts of this clonotype. This rearrangement joins TRBV28 to TRBJ2-5; 9 nucleotides line up with TRBD2. CDR1 and CDR2 from the germline V gene are MDHEN and SYDVKM. The junction had 6 bases not matched to a gene; V was cut back by 5 bases and J by 2 bases. This CDR3 contains 15 residues. CDR3 sequence: CASSGAAGGQETQYF. In nucleotides, the CDR3 is TGTGCCAGCAGTGGGGCGGCGGGGGGGCAAGAGACCCAGTACTTC.

This clonotype was seen repeatedly, ten times or more. V gene TRBV9 combines with J gene TRBJ1-4, with D unclear. Trimming removed 0 bases from V and 0 bases from J, with 12 bases in between. Germline lookup yields CDR1 SGDLS and CDR2 YYNGEE. The CDR3 runs 17 residues. The CDR3 here is CASSVAAGGATNEKLFF. The CDR3 DNA reads as TGTGCCAGCAGCGTAGCTGCGGGCGGGGCAACTAATGAAAAACTGTTTTTT.

This clonotype was observed many times. The V and J genes are TRBV7-2 and TRBJ2-3; tentatively, D is TRBD1 (6 bases). V was pared by 3 bases and J by 4 bases, with 17 bases between. The CDR3 has 16 residues. Germline V CDR1 and CDR2: SGHTA, FQGNSA. The CDR3 loop reads CASSFVSGQGADTQYF. The CDR3 DNA follows: TGTGCCAGCAGCTTCGTTTCGGGACAAGGCGCAGATACGCAGTATTTT.

The table lists this clonotype with many counts. V and J are TRBV6-2 or TRBV6-3 and TRBJ2-7; a weak D match, TRBD2 (6 bases). Germline lookup yields CDR1 MNHEY and CDR2 SVGEGT. V lost 4 bases and J 0 bases, leaving 16 bases between the germline ends. This CDR3 comprises 16 residues. The chain's CDR3 is CASSFSRAGSSYEQYF. CDR3 nucleotide sequence: TGTGCCAGCAGTTTCTCACGTGCGGGGTCCTCCTACGAGCAGTACTTC.

In this sample, this clonotype turned up a few times. The chain links TRBV27 to TRBJ1-4; TRBD1 matches 7 bases. The V gene end was trimmed by 6 bases and the J gene end by 0 bases; junction bases not matched to a gene: 10. The CDR3 totals 17 residues. CDR1 is MNHEY and CDR2 is SMNVEV in the germline V gene (reference sequence). Written as DNA, the CDR3 is TGTGCCAGCAGCCGCAGACAGGGTATAACAACTAATGAAAAACTGTTTTTT. It yields the protein CASSRRQGITTNEKLFF.

There are a few counts of this clonotype. The rearrangement uses TRBV6-1 and TRBJ2-4; weak D call: TRBD2 (5 bases). Germline V gene lookup returns CDR1 MNHNS and CDR2 SASEGT. Trimming pared 6 bases from V and 10 bases from J, leaving 19 bases between. The CDR3 consists of 14 residues. The CDR3 reads CASRDRRGPEIQYF. DNA for the CDR3: TGTGCCAGCAGGGACCGACGAGGGCCCGAGATTCAGTACTTC.

This clonotype was counted ten times or more. The chain is built from TRBV20-1 and TRBJ2-2; D is unresolved. CDR3 length: 14 amino acids. The V and J ends lost 0 bases and 2 bases respectively, with 7 bases between them. CDR1 DFQATT and CDR2 SNEGSKA come from the germline V gene (reference sequence). The CDR3 DNA reads TGCAGTGCTAGAGATCCCCCCAACACCGGGGAGCTGTTTTTT. This translates into CSARDPPNTGELFF.

At least ten counts were recorded for this clonotype. V and J are TRBV7-3 and TRBJ1-3; D call uncertain. CDR1 is SGHTA, CDR2 FQGTGA, per germline. With 5 bases removed from V and 4 bases from J, the gap between germline ends came to 9 bases. This CDR3 has 13 residues. The CDR3 bases are TGTGCCAGCAGCCTCGTGCCCGGAAACACCATATATTTT. Encoded protein: CASSLVPGNTIYF.

This clonotype has at least ten counts. This chain joins TRBV29-1 and TRBJ2-3; 8 nucleotides align to TRBD1. The CDR3 contains 15 residues. CDR1 and CDR2 from the germline V gene are SQVTM and ANQGSEA. V shed 6 bases, J shed 5 bases, and the junction held 13 bases outside the gene matches. CDR3 DNA sequence: TGCAGCGTCATTTGGACAGGGAAGGGGGGAGATACGCAGTATTTT. This translates into CSVIWTGKGGDTQYF.

This clonotype was seen at least ten times. This rearrangement joins TRBV12-3 or TRBV12-4 to TRBJ1-4; D uncertain. The CDR3 loop spans 13 amino acids. V was cut by 3 bases and J by 6 bases, with 8 bases left in between. The CDR3 reads CASSFSVDEKLFF. Here the CDR3 DNA reads TGTGCCAGCAGTTTTTCGGTGGATGAAAAACTGTTTTTT.

Many counts were recorded for this clonotype. The chain carries TRBV29-1 and TRBJ2-2, with D perhaps matching TRBD1 (6 bases). This CDR3 has 13 amino acids. The germline CDR1 and CDR2 sequences are SQVTM and ANQGSEA. The CDR3 reads CSTGAGDTGELFF. CDR3 DNA sequence: TGCAGTACTGGAGCAGGGGACACCGGGGAGCTGTTTTTT.

This clonotype has a count of ten or more. This rearrangement joins TRBV7-2 to TRBJ2-7, with D unresolved. The ends were cut back, 5 bases at V and 7 bases at J, with 18 bases in the middle. CDR1 is SGHTA, CDR2 FQGNSA, per germline. The CDR3 consists of 14 residues. The CDR3 bases are TGTGCCAGCAGCCGCCCAGTTGGGGTCGGTGAGCAGTACTTC. Its translation: CASSRPVGVGEQYF.

This clonotype was observed at least ten times. The CDR3 coding sequence is TGTGCCAGCAGCTCTGGGGGAGGGGCTGAAGCTTTCTTT. Translation gives CASSSGGGAEAFF. The chain uses TRBV14 and TRBJ1-1; a possible D gene is TRBD1 (5 bases). This CDR3 contains 13 residues. The germline V gene encodes CDR1 SGHDN and CDR2 FVKESK. V dropped 5 bases and J dropped 6 bases, with 13 bases sitting between them.

There are many counts of this clonotype. The chain uses TRBV28 and TRBJ2-1; D gene uncertain. The CDR3 runs to 16 residues. The V gene's germline CDR1 is MDHEN and CDR2 SYDVKM. Trimming took off 3 bases at V and 0 bases at J, with 12 bases between the two ends. The CDR3 loop is CASSLQSIFSYNEQFF. For the CDR3, the DNA is TGTGCCAGCAGTTTGCAGAGCATTTTCTCCTACAATGAGCAGTTCTTC.

The sample holds many counts of this clonotype. This chain joins TRBV20-1 and TRBJ2-1; D is uncertain. Trimming cost V 1 base and J 3 bases, with 10 bases left between them. Germline CDR1 DFQATT, CDR2 SNEGSKA (reference sequence). The length of the CDR3 is 14 residues. CDR3 protein: CSARAGLGYNEQFF. The DNA for the CDR3 is TGCAGTGCTAGAGCGGGTCTGGGCTACAATGAGCAGTTCTTC.

By sample fraction, this clonotype is medium-sized. V and J are TRBV6-6 and TRBJ1-2; D not certain. The germline CDR1 and CDR2 sequences are MNHNY and SVGAGI (reference sequence). V was trimmed by 10 bases and J by 2 bases, leaving 14 bases between them. This CDR3 spans 13 amino acids. The CDR3 sequence: CATSGPPNYGYTF. CDR3 sequence (DNA): TGTGCCACCTCCGGACCTCCCAACTATGGCTACACCTTC.

This clonotype was found many times. The CDR3 region has the DNA TGTGCCAGCAGTCCATTAGGGCGAACCAGGGAAAAACTGTTTTTT. Its protein product is CASSPLGRTREKLFF. The chain carries TRBV12-3 or TRBV12-4 and TRBJ1-4; D unresolved. CDR3 size: 15 residues. Trimming removed 5 bases from V and 8 bases from J, with 18 bases in between.

This clonotype was counted many times. V gene TRBV24-1 combines with J gene TRBJ1-5; the D is unclear. Germline V gives CDR1 KGHDR, CDR2 SFDVKD. V lost 2 bases to trimming and J lost 3 bases, with 7 bases between them. The CDR3 consists of 14 residues. CDR3 DNA sequence: TGTGCCACCAGTGATTCCGGGAACAATCAGCCCCAGCATTTT. Translated, it gives CATSDSGNNQPQHF.

V gene TRBV7-2 combines with J gene TRBJ2-5, with D unclear. Trimming removed 5 bases from V and 5 bases from J, with 9 bases in between. Germline CDR1 reads SGHTA; CDR2 reads FQGNSA. The CDR3 sequence is 12 residues long. The CDR3 DNA is TGTGCCAGCAGCCCCCCTGGGGAGACCCAGTACTTC. It is translated as CASSPPGETQYF. Full variable domain (missing parts from reference TRBV7-2 and TRBJ2-5): GAGVSQSPSNKVTEKGKDVELRCDPISGHTALYWYRQSLGQGLEFLIYFQGNSAPDKSGLPSDRFSAERTGGSVSTLTIQRTQQEDSAVYLCASSPPGETQYFGPGTRLLVL.